This T cell receptor beta chain is from a study of shared clonotypes between healthy human individuals. Study in general: Donors had three CD4 naive, three CD4 memory, two CD8 naive and one CD8 memory plate apiece.

The CDR3 loop spans 15 amino acids. The V gene lost 4 bases and the J gene lost 2 bases, with 14 bases spanning the gap. Germline CDR1 SEHNR, CDR2 FQNEAQ (reference sequence). This clone was seen a handful of times. The same CDR3 arises from other DNA sequences in this sample as well. Deep-level assay runs were performed. Clones were read by immunoSEQ multiplex PCR, and TCRdb kept only the in-frame ones, dropping some. This table holds roughly 700,000 clones, around 72% found once. Sequencing input: memory CD4+ T cells sorted from blood. Subset noted: CD45RA-negative fraction. The source is a woman aged 25 to 45 in good health. This chain links TRBV7-9 with TRBJ1-1; tentatively, D is TRBD1 (5 bases). CDR3 DNA sequence: TGTGCCAGCAGCTCCTCCACAGGCGCCAACACTGAAGCTTTCTTT. Its translation is CASSSSTGANTEAFF.